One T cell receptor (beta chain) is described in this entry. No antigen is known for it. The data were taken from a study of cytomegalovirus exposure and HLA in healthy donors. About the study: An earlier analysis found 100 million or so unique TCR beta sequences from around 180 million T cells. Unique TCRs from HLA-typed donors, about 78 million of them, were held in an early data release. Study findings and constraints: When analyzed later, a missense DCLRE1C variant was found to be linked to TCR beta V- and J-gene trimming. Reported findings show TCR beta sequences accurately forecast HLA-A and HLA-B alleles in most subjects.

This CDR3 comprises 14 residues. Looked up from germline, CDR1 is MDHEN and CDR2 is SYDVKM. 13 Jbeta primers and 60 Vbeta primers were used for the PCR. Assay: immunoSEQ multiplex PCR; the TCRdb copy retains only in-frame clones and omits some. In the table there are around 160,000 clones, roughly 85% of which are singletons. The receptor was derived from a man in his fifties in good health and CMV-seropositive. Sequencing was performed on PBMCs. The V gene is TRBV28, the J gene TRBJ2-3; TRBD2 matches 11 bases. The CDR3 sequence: CMVIAGGITDTQYF. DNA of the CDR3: TGTATGGTTATAGCGGGGGGGATCACAGATACGCAGTATTTT.